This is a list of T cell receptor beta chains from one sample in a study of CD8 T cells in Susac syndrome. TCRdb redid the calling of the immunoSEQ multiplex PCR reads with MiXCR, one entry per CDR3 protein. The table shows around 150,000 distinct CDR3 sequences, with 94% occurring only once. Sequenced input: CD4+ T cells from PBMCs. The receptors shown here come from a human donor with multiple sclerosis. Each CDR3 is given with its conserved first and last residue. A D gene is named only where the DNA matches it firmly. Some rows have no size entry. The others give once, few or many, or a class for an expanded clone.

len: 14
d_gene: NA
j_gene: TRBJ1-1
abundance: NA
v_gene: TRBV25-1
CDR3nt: TGTGCCACCGGGACCGGGTTTGGGAACACTGAAGCTTTCTTT
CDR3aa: CATGTGFGNTEAFF

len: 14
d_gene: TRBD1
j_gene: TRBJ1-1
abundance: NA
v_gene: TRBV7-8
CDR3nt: TGTGCCAGCAGCCGAATGGACAGGTACACTGAAGCTTTCTTT
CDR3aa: CASSRMDRYTEAFF

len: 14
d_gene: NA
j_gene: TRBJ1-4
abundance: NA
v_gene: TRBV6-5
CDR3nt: TGTGCCAGCAGTTCAAGGACATCCAGTGAAAAACTGTTTTTT
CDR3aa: CASSSRTSSEKLFF

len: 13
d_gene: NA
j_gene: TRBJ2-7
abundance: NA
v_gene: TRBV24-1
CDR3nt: TGTGCCACCAGTGATTTAAGTAGCGGCGAGCAGTACTTC
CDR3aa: CATSDLSSGEQYF

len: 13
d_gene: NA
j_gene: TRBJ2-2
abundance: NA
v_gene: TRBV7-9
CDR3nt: TGTGCCAGCAGCCGACAGTACACCGGGGAGCTGTTTTTT
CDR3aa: CASSRQYTGELFF

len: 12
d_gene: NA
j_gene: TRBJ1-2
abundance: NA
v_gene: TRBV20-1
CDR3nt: TGCAGTGCTAGGACACCCGAGGAAGGCTACACCTTC
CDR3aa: CSARTPEEGYTF

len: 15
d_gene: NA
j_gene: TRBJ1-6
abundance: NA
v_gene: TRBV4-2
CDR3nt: TGTGCCAGCAGCCAAGGCGTCAGTGCGTATTCACCCCTCCACTTT
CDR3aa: CASSQGVSAYSPLHF

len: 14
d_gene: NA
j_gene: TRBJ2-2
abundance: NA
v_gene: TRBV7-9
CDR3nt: TGTGCCAGCAGCATCCGGGTCGCCACCGGGGAGCTGTTTTTT
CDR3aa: CASSIRVATGELFF

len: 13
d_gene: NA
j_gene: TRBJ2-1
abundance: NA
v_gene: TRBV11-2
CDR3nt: TGTGCCAGCAGCTTACCACATGGTAATGAGCAGTTCTTC
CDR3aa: CASSLPHGNEQFF

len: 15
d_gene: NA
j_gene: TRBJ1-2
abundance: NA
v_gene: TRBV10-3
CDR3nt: TGTGCCATCACCCGGGAGGTGGGGGCGAGCTATGGCTACACCTTC
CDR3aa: CAITREVGASYGYTF

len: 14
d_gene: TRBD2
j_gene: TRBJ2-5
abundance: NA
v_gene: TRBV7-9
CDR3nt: TGTGCCAGCAGCTCCGCCGGGGGGTTTGAGACCCAGTACTTC
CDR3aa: CASSSAGGFETQYF

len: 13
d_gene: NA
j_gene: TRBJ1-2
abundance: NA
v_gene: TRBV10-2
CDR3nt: TGCGCCAGCAGCGACTCTAGGGCAGGTGGCTACACCTTC
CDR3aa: CASSDSRAGGYTF

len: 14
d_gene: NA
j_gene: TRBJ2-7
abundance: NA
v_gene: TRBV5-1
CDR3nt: TGCGCCAGCAGTTTCGAGGCCAGCTCCTACGAGCAGTACTTC
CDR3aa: CASSFEASSYEQYF

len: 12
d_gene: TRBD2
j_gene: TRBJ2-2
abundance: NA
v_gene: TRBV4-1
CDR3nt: TGCGCCGTATTCGGGGGGACCGGGGAGCTGTTTTTT
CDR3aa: CAVFGGTGELFF

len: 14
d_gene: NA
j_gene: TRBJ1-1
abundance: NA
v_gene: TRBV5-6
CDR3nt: TGTGCCAGCAGCTTGGCAGGGGTCGACACTGAAGCTTTCTTT
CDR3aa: CASSLAGVDTEAFF

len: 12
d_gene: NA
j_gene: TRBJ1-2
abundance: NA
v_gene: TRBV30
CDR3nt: TGTGCCTGGAGTTCCAACAGGGCTAGCTACACCTTC
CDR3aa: CAWSSNRASYTF

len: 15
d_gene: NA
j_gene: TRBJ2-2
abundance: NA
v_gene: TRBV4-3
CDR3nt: TGCGCCAGCAGCCAAGAAGGGGGACCGCCCGGGGAGCTGTTTTTT
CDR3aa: CASSQEGGPPGELFF

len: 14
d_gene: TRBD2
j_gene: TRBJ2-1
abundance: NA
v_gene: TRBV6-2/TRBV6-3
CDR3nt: TGTGCCAGCATGTTGCGGGAGACCTACAATGAGCAGTTCTTC
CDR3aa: CASMLRETYNEQFF

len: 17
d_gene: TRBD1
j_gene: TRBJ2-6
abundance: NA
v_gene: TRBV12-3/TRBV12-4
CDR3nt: TGTGCCAGCAGGCGGACAGGGGGAAGATCTGGGGCCAACGTCCTGACTTTC
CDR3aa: CASRRTGGRSGANVLTF

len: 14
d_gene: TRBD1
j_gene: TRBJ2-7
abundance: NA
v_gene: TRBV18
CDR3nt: TGTGCCAGCTCACTGGGACAGGCCTACTACGAGCAGTACTTC
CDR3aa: CASSLGQAYYEQYF

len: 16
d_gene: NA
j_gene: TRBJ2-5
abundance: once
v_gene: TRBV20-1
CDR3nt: TGCAGTGCTAACGGTCGGAGCGGGTTTCCCGTAGAGACCCAGTACTTC
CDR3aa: CSANGRSGFPVETQYF

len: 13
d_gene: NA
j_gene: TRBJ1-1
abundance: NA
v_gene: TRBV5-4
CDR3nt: TGTGCCAGCAGCTTGGATTTTAACACTGAAGCTTTCTTT
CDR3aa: CASSLDFNTEAFF

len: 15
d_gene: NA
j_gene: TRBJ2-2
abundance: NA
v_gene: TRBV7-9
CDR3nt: TGTGCCAGCAGCTCCCTACGGGGCTTGGCCGGGGAGCTGTTTTTT
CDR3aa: CASSSLRGLAGELFF

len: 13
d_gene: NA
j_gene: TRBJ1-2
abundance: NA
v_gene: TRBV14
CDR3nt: TGTGCCAGCAGCCTGGACAGCTTCTATGGCTACACCTTC
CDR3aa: CASSLDSFYGYTF